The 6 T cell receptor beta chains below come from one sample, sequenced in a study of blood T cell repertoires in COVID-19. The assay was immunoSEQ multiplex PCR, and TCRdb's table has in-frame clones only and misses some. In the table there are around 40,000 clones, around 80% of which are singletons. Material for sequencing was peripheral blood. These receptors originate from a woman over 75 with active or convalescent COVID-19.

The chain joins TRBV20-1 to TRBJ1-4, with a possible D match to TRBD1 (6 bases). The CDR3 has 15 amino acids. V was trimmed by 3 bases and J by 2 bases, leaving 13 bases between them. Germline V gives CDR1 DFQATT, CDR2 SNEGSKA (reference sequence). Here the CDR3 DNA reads TGCAGTGCTAGTTTCCAGGGGTCTACTAATGAAAAACTGTTTTTT. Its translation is CSASFQGSTNEKLFF.

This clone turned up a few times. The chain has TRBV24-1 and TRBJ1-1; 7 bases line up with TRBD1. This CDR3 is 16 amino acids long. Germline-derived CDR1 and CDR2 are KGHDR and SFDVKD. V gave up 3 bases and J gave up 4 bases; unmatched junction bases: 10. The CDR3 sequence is CATSDTEVRGITEAFF. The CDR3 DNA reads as TGTGCCACCAGTGATACAGAGGTCAGGGGGATCACTGAAGCTTTCTTT.

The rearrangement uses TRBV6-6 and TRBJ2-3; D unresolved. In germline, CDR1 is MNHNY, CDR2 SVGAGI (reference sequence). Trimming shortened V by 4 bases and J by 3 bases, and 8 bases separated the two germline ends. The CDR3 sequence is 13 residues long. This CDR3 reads CASSWLATDTQYF. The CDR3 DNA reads TGTGCCAGCAGTTGGTTAGCAACAGATACGCAGTATTTT.

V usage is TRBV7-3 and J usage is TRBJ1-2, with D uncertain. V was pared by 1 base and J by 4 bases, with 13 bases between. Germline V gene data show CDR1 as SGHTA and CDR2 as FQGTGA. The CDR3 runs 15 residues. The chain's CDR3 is CASSLRADPAYGYTF. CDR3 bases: TGTGCCAGCAGCTTAAGGGCCGACCCCGCCTATGGCTACACCTTC.

CDR3 loop: CASSPRRLAGTGELFF. DNA for the CDR3: TGTGCCAGCTCACCAAGGCGGCTAGCTGGAACCGGGGAGCTGTTTTTT. The chain recombines TRBV18 with TRBJ2-2; possible D gene TRBD2, 5 bases. The V gene's germline CDR1 is KGHSH and CDR2 LQKENI. The CDR3 consists of 16 residues. V lost 2 bases and J lost 5, with 15 bases in between.

DNA for the CDR3: TGTGCAAGTCGCTCCCCCAGAGGTGTGGGTCCGGCGGGACCTAACACCGGGGAGCTGTTTTTT. Its protein is CASRSPRGVGPAGPNTGELFF. V is TRBV12-2 and J is TRBJ2-2; the listed D gene, TRBD2, was not tested against the DNA. TRBV12-2 is classified as a pseudogene. This CDR3 is 21 amino acids long.